This T cell receptor beta chain was profiled in a study of blood T cell repertoires in COVID-19. Study information: The study drew acute and convalescent COVID-19 samples from the United States, Italy and Spain. From T cells, B-cell-depleted T cells, or PBMCs came the material, which was cDNA or gDNA.

Authors' analysis steps: Reference gene primer amplification yielded estimated nucleated cell counts. Here immunoSEQ multiplex PCR was the method, and the copy in TCRdb shows in-frame clones only, minus some. From that table come the V and J calls and clone size; the DNA was used to work out D and trimming. The sample includes 130,000 to 150,000 clones, about four fifths of them seen just once. Per germline, CDR1 KGHSH and CDR2 LQKENI. Trimming took 5 bases from V and 2 from J; bases not matched to a gene: 11. The CDR3 is made up of 16 amino acids. The sequenced sample was peripheral blood. This TCR was sampled from a woman aged 80 or older in a cohort sampled during active or convalescent COVID-19. The V and J genes are TRBV18 and TRBJ2-5, with TRBD2 matching 7 bases. CDR3 in amino acids: CASSNNGGGTQETQYF. In DNA, the CDR3 is TGTGCCAGCTCAAACAACGGCGGGGGAACTCAAGAGACCCAGTACTTC.